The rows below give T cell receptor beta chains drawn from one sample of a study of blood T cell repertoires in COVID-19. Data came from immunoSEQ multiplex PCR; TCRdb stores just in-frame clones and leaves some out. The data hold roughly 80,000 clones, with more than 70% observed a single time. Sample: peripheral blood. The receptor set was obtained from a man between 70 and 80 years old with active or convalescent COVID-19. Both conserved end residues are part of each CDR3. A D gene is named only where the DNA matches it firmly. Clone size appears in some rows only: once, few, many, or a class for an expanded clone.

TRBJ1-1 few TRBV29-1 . TGCAGCGTTTGGCAGGGTGAAGCTTTCTTT CSVWQGEAFF
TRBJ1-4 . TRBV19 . TGTGCCAGTAGCCCGAGAGCGGCTAATGAAAAACTGTTTTTT CASSPRAANEKLFF
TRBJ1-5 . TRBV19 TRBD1 TGTGCCAGTAGGTCCGGGACAGCAGTTGGGGAGCCCCAGCATTTT CASRSGTAVGEPQHF
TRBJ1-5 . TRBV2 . TGTGCCAGCAGTGAATTAGTAGCTCAGCCCCAGCATTTT CASSELVAQPQHF
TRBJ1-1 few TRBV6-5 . TGTGCCAGCAGTTACTCGGCCAGGGAGGATACTGAAGCTTTCTTT CASSYSAREDTEAFF
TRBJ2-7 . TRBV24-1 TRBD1 TGTGCCACCAGTGACAGGACCGGGACAGGGCAACTACACGAGCAGTACTTC CATSDRTGTGQLHEQYF
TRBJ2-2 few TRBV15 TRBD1 TGTGCCACCAGCAGAGCCAGGGGGCTCGGCACCGGGGAGCTGTTTTTT CATSRARGLGTGELFF
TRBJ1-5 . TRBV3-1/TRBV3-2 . TGTGCCAGCAGCCCCTCTGCAGGACAGCCCCAGCATTTT CASSPSAGQPQHF
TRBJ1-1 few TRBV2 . TGTGCCAGCAACAAGAACACTGAAGCTTTCTTT CASNKNTEAFF
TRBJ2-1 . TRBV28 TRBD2 TGTGCCAGCAGTCCCCTAGCGGGGGGTGGTAATGAGCAGTTCTTC CASSPLAGGGNEQFF
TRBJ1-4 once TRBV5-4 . TGTGCCAGCAGCTCCAACGGACAGAATGAAAAACTGTTTTTT CASSSNGQNEKLFF
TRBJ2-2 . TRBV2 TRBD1 TGTGCCAGCGGAGGGACAGGGGGGGTCACCGGGGAGCTGTTTTTT CASGGTGGVTGELFF
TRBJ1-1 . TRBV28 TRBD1 TGTGCCTCACGAAAGGGGACAGGGAAGTTGGGAGACACTGAAGCTTTCTTT CASRKGTGKLGDTEAFF
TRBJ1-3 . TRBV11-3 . TGTGCCAGCAGCTTCGGAGGGTTAGGAAACACCATATATTTT CASSFGGLGNTIYF
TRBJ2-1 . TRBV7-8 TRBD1 TGTGCCAGCAGCTTACTGCAGGGGGCGTATTATGAGCAGTTCTTC CASSLLQGAYYEQFF
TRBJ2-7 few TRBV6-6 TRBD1 TGTGCCAGCAGTTACACCGACAGGGGAAAAGGAGAGCAGTACTTC CASSYTDRGKGEQYF
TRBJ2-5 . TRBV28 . TGTGCCAGTTCTAGAAAGTTGGAGACCCAGTACTTC CASSRKLETQYF
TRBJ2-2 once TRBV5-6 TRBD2 TGTGCCAGCAGCCTCCTAGCGGGGGGGCGAACCGGGGAGCTGTTTTTT CASSLLAGGRTGELFF
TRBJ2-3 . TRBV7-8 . TGTGCCAGCAGCTTGCAGACAGATACGCAGTATTTT CASSLQTDTQYF
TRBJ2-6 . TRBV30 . TGTGCCTGGCTGAGGGCCTCTGGGGCCAACGTCCTGACTTTC CAWLRASGANVLTF
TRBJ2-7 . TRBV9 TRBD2 TGTGCCAGCAGCGTAGGGCCAGCGGGGTCCTACGAGCAGTACTTC CASSVGPAGSYEQYF
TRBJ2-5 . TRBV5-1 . TGCGCCAGCAGCTGGGGAGTGCAAGAGACCCAGTACTTC CASSWGVQETQYF
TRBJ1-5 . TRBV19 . TGTGCCAGTAGGGCGGGAGAGAAAAGCAATCAGCCCCAGCATTTT CASRAGEKSNQPQHF
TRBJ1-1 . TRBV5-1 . TGCGCCAGCAGCTTTAACGCCGGGAACACTGAAGCTTTCTTT CASSFNAGNTEAFF
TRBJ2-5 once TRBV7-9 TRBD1 TGTGCCAGCAGCCAGGGACAGGGGGTGACCCAGTACTTC CASSQGQGVTQYF
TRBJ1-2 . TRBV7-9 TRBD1 TGTGCCAGCAGCAGGGACAGGTCCTATGGCTACACCTTC CASSRDRSYGYTF
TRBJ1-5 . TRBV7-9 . TGTGCCAGCAGCCCCGGGACTCATTCTAGCAATCAGCCCCAGCATTTT CASSPGTHSSNQPQHF
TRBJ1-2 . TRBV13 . TGTGCCAGCAGCTCATCCCGAGGAGGGCGGTTTTATGGCTACACCTTC CASSSSRGGRFYGYTF
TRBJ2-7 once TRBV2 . TGTGCCAGCAGGCCTAGCGTCAACGAGCAGTACTTC CASRPSVNEQYF
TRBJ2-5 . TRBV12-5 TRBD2 TGTGCTAGTGGTTCCCGTAGCGGGGACCAGGGGACCCAGTACTTC CASGSRSGDQGTQYF
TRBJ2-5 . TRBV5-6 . TGTGCCAGCAGCCCTCGGGGACTCCAAGAGACCCAGTACTTC CASSPRGLQETQYF
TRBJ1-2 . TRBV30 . TGTGCCTGGAGTGTACGGCAAGGGAGCTATGGCTACACCTTC CAWSVRQGSYGYTF
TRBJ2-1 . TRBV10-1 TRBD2 TGCGCCAGCAGATACGATAGCGGGGCGGAGAATGAGCAGTTCTTC CASRYDSGAENEQFF
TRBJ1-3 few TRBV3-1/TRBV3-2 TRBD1 TGTGCCAGCAGCCGGACAGGGGGATACTCTGGAAACACCATATATTTT CASSRTGGYSGNTIYF
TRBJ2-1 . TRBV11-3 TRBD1 TGTGCCAGCAGCCGGGACAGGCTTAGCCGTCAGTTCTTC CASSRDRLSRQFF
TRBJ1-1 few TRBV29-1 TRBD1 TGCAGCGTTGCCGGGACAGGGGGCACTGAAGCTTTCTTT CSVAGTGGTEAFF
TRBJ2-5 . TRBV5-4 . TGTGCCAGCAGCTTGCGTCAGGGAAAAGAGACCCAGTACTTC CASSLRQGKETQYF
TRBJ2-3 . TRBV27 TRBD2 TGTGCCAGCAAACTTGGGGGGGGCACAGATACGCAGTATTTT CASKLGGGTDTQYF
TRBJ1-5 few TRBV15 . TGTGCCACCAACCGCGGGCGGGACAATCAGCCCCAGCATTTT CATNRGRDNQPQHF
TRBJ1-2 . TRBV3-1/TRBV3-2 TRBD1 TGTGCCAGCAGCCGGCGGGACAGGGAGGTGAAAGGCTACACCTTC CASSRRDREVKGYTF
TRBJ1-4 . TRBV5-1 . TGCGCCAGCAGCCGAGACCCCGGAGGGGAAAAACTGTTTTTT CASSRDPGGEKLFF
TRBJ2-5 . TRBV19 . TGTGCCAGTAGGGCGGCATCTGGGCAAGAGACCCAGTACTTC CASRAASGQETQYF
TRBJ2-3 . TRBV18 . TGTGCCAGCTCCTCGACAGGAGATACGCAGTATTTT CASSSTGDTQYF
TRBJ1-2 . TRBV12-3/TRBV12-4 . TGTGCCAGCACTTCGGACGGGAATGGCTACACCTTC CASTSDGNGYTF
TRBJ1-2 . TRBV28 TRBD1 TGTGCCAGCAGTGCATCGACAGGGGGCAGATATGGCTACACCTTC CASSASTGGRYGYTF
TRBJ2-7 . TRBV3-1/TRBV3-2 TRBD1 TGTGCCAGCAGCCAAGGGACAGGGACAATCCACGAGCAGTACTTC CASSQGTGTIHEQYF
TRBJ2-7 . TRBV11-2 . TGTGCCAGCAGCTTATTAACAGGGTTCGAGCAGTACTTC CASSLLTGFEQYF
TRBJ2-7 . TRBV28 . TGTGCCAGCAGTGCGACGACAGGTTACGAGCAGTACTTC CASSATTGYEQYF
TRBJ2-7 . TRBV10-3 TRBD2 TGTGCCATCAGTGAGTCCCCGACGGGGGAGGGCGAGCAGTACTTC CAISESPTGEGEQYF
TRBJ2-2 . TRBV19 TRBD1 TGTGCCGGTAGTAGGACAGGGTCGGGGATCGGGGAGCTGTTTTTT CAGSRTGSGIGELFF
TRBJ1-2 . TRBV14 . TGTGCCAGCAGTCTGGGGCAGGGCCTTGGCTACACCTTC CASSLGQGLGYTF
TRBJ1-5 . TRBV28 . TGTGCCAGCAGTACCGTCAGGAATAGCAATCAGCCCCAGCATTTT CASSTVRNSNQPQHF
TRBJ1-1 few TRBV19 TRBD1 TGTGCCAGTAGTATCGGTACACAGGGGACTGAAGCTTTCTTT CASSIGTQGTEAFF